The clone carrying this T cell receptor beta chain was observed many times. What it binds is not known. Investigators amplified TCR beta CDR3 regions from RNA transcripts. RT-PCR in the first round used HTBI primers; a second-round multiplex PCR followed. TCRdb reanalysed the multiplex PCR reads using MiXCR and keeps one entry per CDR3 protein. The sample shows roughly 500,000 distinct CDR3 sequences, 13% to 15% of them seen only once. This sample was included in a study of Graves' ophthalmopathy and Graves' hyperthyroidism. Points from the study as a whole: Sensitivity reached 70% to 71% and specificity around 76% when the model predicted ophthalmopathy progression.

With 4 bases clipped from V and 2 bases from J, the junction kept 6 bases outside the gene matches. The CDR3 is 17 amino acids. The rearrangement joins TRBV12-3 or TRBV12-4 to TRBJ1-5; 12 bases map to TRBD1. Sequencing was carried out using blood. This TCR derives from a woman aged 25 to 39 with Graves' ophthalmopathy. Written as DNA, the CDR3 is TGTGCCAGCAGTTCCGGGACAGGGGGCTTTCGCAATCAGCCCCAGCATTTT. As protein: CASSSGTGGFRNQPQHF.